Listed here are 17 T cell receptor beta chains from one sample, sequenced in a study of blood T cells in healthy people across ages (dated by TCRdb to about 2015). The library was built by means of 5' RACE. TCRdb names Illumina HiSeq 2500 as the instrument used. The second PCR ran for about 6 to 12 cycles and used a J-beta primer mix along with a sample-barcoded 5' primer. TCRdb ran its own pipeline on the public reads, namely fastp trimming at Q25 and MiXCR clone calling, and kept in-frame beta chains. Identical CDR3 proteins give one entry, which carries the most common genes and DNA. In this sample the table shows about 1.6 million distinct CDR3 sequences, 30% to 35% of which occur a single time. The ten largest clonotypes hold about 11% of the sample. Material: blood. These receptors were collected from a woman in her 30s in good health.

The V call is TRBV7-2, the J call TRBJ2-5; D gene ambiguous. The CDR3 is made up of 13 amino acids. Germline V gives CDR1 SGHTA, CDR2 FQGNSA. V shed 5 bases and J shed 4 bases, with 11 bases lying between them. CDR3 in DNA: TGTGCCAGCAGCGACTGGATGGGAGAGACCCAGTACTTC. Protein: CASSDWMGETQYF. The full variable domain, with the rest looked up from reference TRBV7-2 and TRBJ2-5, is GAGVSQSPSNKVTEKGKDVELRCDPISGHTALYWYRQSLGQGLEFLIYFQGNSAPDKSGLPSDRFSAERTGGSVSTLTIQRTQQEDSAVYLCASSDWMGETQYFGPGTRLLVL.

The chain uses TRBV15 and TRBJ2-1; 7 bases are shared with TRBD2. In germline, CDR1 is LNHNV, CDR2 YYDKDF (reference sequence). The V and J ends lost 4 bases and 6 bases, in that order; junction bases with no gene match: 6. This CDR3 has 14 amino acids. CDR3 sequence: CATSIAGSLNEQFF. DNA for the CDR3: TGTGCCACCAGCATAGCGGGCAGCCTCAATGAGCAGTTCTTC.

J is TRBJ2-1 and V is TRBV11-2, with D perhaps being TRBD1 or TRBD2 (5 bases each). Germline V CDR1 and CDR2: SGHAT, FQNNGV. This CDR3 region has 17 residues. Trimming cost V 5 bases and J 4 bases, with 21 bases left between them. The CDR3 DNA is TGTGCCAGCAGCCAGCAACTACCTCGAGAGGGGTACAATGAGCAGTTCTTC. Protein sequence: CASSQQLPREGYNEQFF.

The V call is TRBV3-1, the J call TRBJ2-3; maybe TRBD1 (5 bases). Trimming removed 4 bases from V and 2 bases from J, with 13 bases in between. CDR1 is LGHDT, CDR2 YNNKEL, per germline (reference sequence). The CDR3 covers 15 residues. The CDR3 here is CASSRGWTSTDTQYF. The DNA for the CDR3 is TGTGCCAGCAGCCGCGGTTGGACATCCACAGATACGCAGTATTTT.

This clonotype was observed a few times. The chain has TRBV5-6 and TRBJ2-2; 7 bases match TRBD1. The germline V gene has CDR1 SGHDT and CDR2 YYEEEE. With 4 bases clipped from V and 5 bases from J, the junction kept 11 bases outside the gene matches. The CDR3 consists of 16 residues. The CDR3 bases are TGTGCCAGCAGCACCGACAGGGTGAATGAGACCGGGGAGCTGTTTTTT. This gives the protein CASSTDRVNETGELFF.

The CDR3 loop reads CSAYLSGGTQYF. For the CDR3, the DNA is TGCAGCGCATACCTCTCTGGGGGGACCCAGTACTTC. V usage is TRBV29-1 and J usage is TRBJ2-5; D may correspond to TRBD1 or TRBD2 (5 bases each). Germline values: CDR1 SQVTM, CDR2 ANQGSEA. The CDR3 length is 12 residues. V lost 7 bases, J lost 7 bases, and 16 bases lay in between.

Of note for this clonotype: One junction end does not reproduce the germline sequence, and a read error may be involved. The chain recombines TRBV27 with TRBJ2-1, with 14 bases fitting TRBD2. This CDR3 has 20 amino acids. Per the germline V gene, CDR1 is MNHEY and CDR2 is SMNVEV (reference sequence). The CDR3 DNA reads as TGTGCCAACAGTTTAACCTACGCCCGACTAGCGGGAGGGCCGGGCAATGAGCAGTTCTTC. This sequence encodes CANSLTYARLAGGPGNEQFF.

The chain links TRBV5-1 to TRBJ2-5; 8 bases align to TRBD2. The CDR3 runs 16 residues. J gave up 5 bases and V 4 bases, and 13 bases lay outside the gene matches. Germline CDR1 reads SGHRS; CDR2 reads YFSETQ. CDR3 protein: CASSANSGKGFETQYF. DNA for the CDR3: TGCGCCAGCAGCGCAAATAGCGGGAAGGGCTTTGAGACCCAGTACTTC.

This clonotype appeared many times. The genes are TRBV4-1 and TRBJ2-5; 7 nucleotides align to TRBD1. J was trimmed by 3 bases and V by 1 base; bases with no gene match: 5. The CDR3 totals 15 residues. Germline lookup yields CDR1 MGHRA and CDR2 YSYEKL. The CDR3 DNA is TGCGCCAGCAGCCAAGGAAGGACAGGCAAAGAGACCCAGTACTTC. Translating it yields CASSQGRTGKETQYF.

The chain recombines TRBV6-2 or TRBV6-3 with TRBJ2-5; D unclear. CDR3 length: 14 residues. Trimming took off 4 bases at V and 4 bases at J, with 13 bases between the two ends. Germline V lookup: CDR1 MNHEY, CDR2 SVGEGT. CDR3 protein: CASSFPDWAETQYF. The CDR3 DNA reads TGTGCCAGCAGTTTTCCCGACTGGGCAGAGACCCAGTACTTC.

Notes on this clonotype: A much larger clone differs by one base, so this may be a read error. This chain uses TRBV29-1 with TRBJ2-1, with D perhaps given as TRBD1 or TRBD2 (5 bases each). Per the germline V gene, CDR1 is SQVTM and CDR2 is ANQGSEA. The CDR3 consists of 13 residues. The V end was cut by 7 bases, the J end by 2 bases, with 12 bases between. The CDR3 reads CSGGDDPYNEQFF. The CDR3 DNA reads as TGCAGCGGTGGGGACGACCCCTACAATGAGCAGTTCTTC.

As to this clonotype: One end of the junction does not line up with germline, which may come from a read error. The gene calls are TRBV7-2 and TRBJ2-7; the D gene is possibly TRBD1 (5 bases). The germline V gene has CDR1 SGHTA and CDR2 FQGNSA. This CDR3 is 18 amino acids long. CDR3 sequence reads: CARSFGQGQPLWSYEQYF. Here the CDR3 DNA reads TGTGCCAGGAGCTTTGGGCAGGGCCAGCCTCTTTGGTCCTACGAGCAGTACTTC.

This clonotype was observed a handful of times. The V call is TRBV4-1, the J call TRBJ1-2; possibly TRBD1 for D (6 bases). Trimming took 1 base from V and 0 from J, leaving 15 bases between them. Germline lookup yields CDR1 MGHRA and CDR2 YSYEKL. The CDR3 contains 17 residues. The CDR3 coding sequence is TGCGCCAGCAGCCAAGTTGGCAGGACAGCAGCTAACTATGGCTACACCTTC. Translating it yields CASSQVGRTAANYGYTF.

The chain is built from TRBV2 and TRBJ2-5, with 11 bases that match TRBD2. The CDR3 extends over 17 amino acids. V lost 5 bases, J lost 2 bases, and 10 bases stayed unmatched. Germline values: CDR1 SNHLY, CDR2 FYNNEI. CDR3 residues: CASSLRGTSGSQETQYF. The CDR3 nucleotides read TGTGCCAGCAGTCTTCGGGGAACTAGCGGGAGTCAAGAGACCCAGTACTTC.

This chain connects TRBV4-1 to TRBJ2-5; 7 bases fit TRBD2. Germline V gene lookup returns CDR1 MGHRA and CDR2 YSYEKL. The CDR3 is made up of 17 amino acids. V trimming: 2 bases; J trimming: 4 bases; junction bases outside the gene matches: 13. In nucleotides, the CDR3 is TGCGCCAGCAGCCAAATGAAGGGCGGGAGAGTCGCAGAGACCCAGTACTTC. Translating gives CASSQMKGGRVAETQYF.

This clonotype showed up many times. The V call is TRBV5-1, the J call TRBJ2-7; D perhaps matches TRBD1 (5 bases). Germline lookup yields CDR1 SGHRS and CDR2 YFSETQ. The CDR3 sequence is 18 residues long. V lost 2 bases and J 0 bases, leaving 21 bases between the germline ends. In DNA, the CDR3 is TGCGCCAGCAGCTTTTTTAACAGGTCAGAAATTAGCTCCTACGAGCAGTACTTC. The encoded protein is CASSFFNRSEISSYEQYF. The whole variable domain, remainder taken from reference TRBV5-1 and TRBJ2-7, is KAGVTQTPRYLIKTRGQQVTLSCSPISGHRSVSWYQQTPGQGLQFLFEYFSETQRNKGNFPGRFSGRQFSNSRSEMNVSTLELGDSALYLCASSFFNRSEISSYEQYFGPGTRLTVT.

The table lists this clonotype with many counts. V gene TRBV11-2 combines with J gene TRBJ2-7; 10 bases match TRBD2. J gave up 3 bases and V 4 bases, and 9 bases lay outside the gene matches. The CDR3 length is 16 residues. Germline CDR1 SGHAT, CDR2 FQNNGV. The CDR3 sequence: CASSSLSGGAHYEQYF. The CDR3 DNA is TGTGCCAGCAGCTCTCTGAGCGGGGGGGCCCACTACGAGCAGTACTTC.